This entry lists 7 T cell receptor beta chains sequenced from one sample in a study of cytomegalovirus exposure and HLA in healthy donors. Measured with immunoSEQ multiplex PCR; TCRdb has only the in-frame clones, and not every one. The sample holds approximately 150,000 clones; roughly nine tenths are singletons and the top ten take about 0.64%. Material: PBMCs. These receptors originate from a young man in good health and CMV-seronegative.

V is TRBV30 and J is TRBJ1-1; D remains ambiguous. The ends were cut back, 0 bases at V and 3 bases at J, with 8 bases in the middle. Germline loops: CDR1 GTSNPN, CDR2 SVGIG (reference sequence). The CDR3 loop spans 13 amino acids. The CDR3 coding sequence is TGTGCCTGGAGTGTAAACAGCTACACTGAAGCTTTCTTT. Residues: CAWSVNSYTEAFF. Based on the CDR3 plus reference TRBV30 and TRBJ1-1, the full variable domain is SQTIHQWPATLVQPVGSPLSLECTVEGTSNPNLYWYRQAAGRGLQLLFYSVGIGQISSEVPQNLSASRPQDRQFILSSKKLLLSDSGFYLCAWSVNSYTEAFFGQGTRLTVV.

Only one count was recorded for this clone. The chain links TRBV5-1 to TRBJ2-3; tentative D call: TRBD2 (6 bases). Per the germline V gene, CDR1 is SGHRS and CDR2 is YFSETQ. There are 16 residues in the CDR3. V gave up 4 bases and J gave up 2 bases, with 17 bases separating them. As DNA, the CDR3 is TGCGCCAGCAGCCCGGCGGAGCGGGCCCACACAGATACGCAGTATTTT. Translating it yields CASSPAERAHTDTQYF.

This rearrangement joins TRBV7-8 to TRBJ2-7, with a tentative D call TRBD1 (6 bases). V gave up 2 bases and J gave up 6 bases, with 20 bases separating them. This CDR3 spans 16 amino acids. CDR1 and CDR2 (germline): SGHVS, FQNEAQ. The CDR3 bases are TGTGCCAGCAGCTTATCCAGACAGGTGAGAGGTCGCGAGCAGTACTTC. This sequence encodes CASSLSRQVRGREQYF.

This clone was picked up one time. The CDR3 spells CASSFYGDNQPQHF. DNA for the CDR3: TGTGCCAGCAGTTTTTACGGGGACAATCAGCCCCAGCATTTT. The chain joins TRBV27 to TRBJ1-5; D call uncertain. Germline V gene data show CDR1 as MNHEY and CDR2 as SMNVEV (reference sequence). The CDR3 sequence is 14 residues long. Between the trimmed V and J ends, which lost 3 bases and 3 bases, there was a span of 9 bases.

Turning to this clone: The sample holds other DNA sequences that translate to the same CDR3. The rearrangement links TRBV5-1 to TRBJ2-5; a weak D match, TRBD1 (5 bases). Germline lookup yields CDR1 SGHRS and CDR2 YFSETQ. With 3 bases removed from V and 5 bases from J, the gap between germline ends came to 5 bases. The CDR3 has 11 residues. The DNA for the CDR3 is TGCGCCAGCAGCTCAGGGGAGACCCAGTACTTC. This translates into CASSSGETQYF.

The V gene is TRBV29-1, the J gene TRBJ2-1, with a tentative D call TRBD1 (6 bases). The CDR3 sequence is 16 residues long. Germline-derived CDR1 and CDR2 are SQVTM and ANQGSEA. V was trimmed by 3 bases and J by 7 bases, leaving 22 bases between them. CDR3 nucleotides: TGCAGCGTTGACAGCAGGGGCAGAGAAGTAGATAATGAGCAGTTCTTC. As protein: CSVDSRGREVDNEQFF.

J is TRBJ2-5 and V is TRBV7-9, with 7 bases lining up with TRBD2. J gave up 5 bases and V 5 bases, and 11 bases lay outside the gene matches. The CDR3 runs 15 residues. Germline V lookup: CDR1 SEHNR, CDR2 FQNEAQ (reference sequence). For the CDR3, the DNA is TGTGCCAGCAGCCCTCGGGAGGTAGGGTCGGAGACCCAGTACTTC. It encodes CASSPREVGSETQYF.